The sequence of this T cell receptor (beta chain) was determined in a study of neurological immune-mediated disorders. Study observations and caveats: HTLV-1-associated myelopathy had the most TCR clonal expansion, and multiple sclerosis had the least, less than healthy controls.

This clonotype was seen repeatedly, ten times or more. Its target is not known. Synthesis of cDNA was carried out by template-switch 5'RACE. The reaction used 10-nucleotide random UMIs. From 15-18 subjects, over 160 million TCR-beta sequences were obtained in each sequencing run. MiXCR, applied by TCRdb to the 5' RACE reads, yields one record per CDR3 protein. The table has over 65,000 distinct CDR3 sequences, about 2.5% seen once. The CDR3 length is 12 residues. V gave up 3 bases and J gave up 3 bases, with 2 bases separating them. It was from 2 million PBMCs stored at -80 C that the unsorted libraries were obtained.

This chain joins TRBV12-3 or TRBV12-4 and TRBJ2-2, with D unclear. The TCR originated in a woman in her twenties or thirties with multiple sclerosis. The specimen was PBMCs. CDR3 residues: CASSLDTGELFF. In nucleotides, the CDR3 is TGTGCCAGCAGTTTGGACACCGGGGAGCTGTTTTTT.